This TCR beta chain is from a study of blood T cell repertoires in COVID-19. Study-wide context: Collection of acute and convalescent COVID-19 samples took place in the United States, Italy and Spain. PBMCs, B-cell-depleted T cells, or T cells were the source of the cDNA or gDNA that made up the material.

Authors' analysis steps: Amplification from reference gene primers served as the basis for estimated nucleated cell counts. This table comes from immunoSEQ multiplex PCR, and its TCRdb copy is limited to in-frame clones, with some not included. V and J calls and clone size come straight from that table; D and trimming were deduced from the DNA. The data hold around 700,000 clones, with 75% to 90% observed a single time. Trimming cost V 4 bases and J 7 bases, with 8 bases left between them. This CDR3 is 11 amino acids long. Germline CDR1 and CDR2: SGDLS and YYNGEE. The rearrangement links TRBV9 to TRBJ1-2; D remains ambiguous. The sequence was obtained from a young woman with acute or convalescent COVID-19. Sequenced: peripheral blood. CDR3 DNA: TGTGCCAGCAGCCCCGGACTTGGCTACACCTTC. Its translation: CASSPGLGYTF.